Listed below are T cell receptor beta chains from one sample, sequenced in a study of cytomegalovirus exposure and HLA in healthy donors. Profiled with immunoSEQ multiplex PCR; TCRdb holds only in-frame clones, not every one. The sample gives 100,000 to 150,000 clones, about 11% of which show up once; roughly 4.2% is in the top ten. Sequences were obtained from PBMCs. The receptors originated from a woman aged 18-29 years in good health and CMV-seropositive. Each CDR3 is given with its conserved first and last residue. A D gene is named only where the DNA matches it firmly. Clone size is not always given. Where it is, it says once, few, many or a class for expanded clones.

clone size	D gene	V gene	J gene	CDR3 DNA	CDR3 protein
NA	NA	TRBV28	TRBJ2-7	TGTGCCAGCAGCCCCGGTCGCGAGCAGTACTTC	CASSPGREQYF
NA	TRBD2	TRBV6-1	TRBJ2-7	TGTGCCAGCAGTGAAGCCGTGGGGACTAGCGGTTTTTACGAGCAGTACTTC	CASSEAVGTSGFYEQYF
NA	TRBD1	TRBV5-1	TRBJ2-1	TGCGCCAGCAAACAGGGGAATTGGTTAAATGAGCAGTTCTTC	CASKQGNWLNEQFF
NA	NA	TRBV10-2	TRBJ1-6	TGCGCCAGCAGTGGGGGAGTCCTAGGACAGTCACCCCTCCACTTT	CASSGGVLGQSPLHF
few	NA	TRBV5-8	TRBJ2-7	TGTGCCAGCAGCTTTAGTGGGCAGATACCCTACGAGCAGTACTTC	CASSFSGQIPYEQYF
few	TRBD1	TRBV6-5	TRBJ1-5	TGTGCCAGCAGTGGCCGGGACAGGGGTCGGTCCCAGCATTTT	CASSGRDRGRSQHF
NA	NA	TRBV20-1	TRBJ2-7	TGCAGTGCTAGTGGTAACGAGCAGTACTTC	CSASGNEQYF
NA	NA	TRBV19	TRBJ1-4	TGTGCCAGTAGTATTGTTCGGGGTCCCAAATCAACTAATGAAAAACTGTTTTTT	CASSIVRGPKSTNEKLFF
few	NA	TRBV7-3	TRBJ2-5	TGTGCCAGCAGCGCGAACAGGCGTGAGACCCAGTACTTC	CASSANRRETQYF
NA	TRBD2	TRBV29-1	TRBJ2-1	TGCAGCGTTGTCCTTATAACGGGAGGGCCGGATAATGAGCAGTTCTTC	CSVVLITGGPDNEQFF
few	NA	TRBV14	TRBJ2-5	TGTGCCAGCAGCCAAACAGGGAGAGAGACCCAGTACTTC	CASSQTGRETQYF
NA	NA	TRBV6-1	TRBJ2-5	TGTGCCAGCACCGACACGCGAAAAGAGACCCAGTACTTC	CASTDTRKETQYF
NA	NA	TRBV30	TRBJ1-4	TGTGCCTGGAGTCCCTCCAGGCAGGTGGCTGAAAAACTGTTTTTT	CAWSPSRQVAEKLFF
few	TRBD1	TRBV9	TRBJ1-5	TGTGCCAGCAGCGTAAGCGGACAGGATTATCAGCCCCAGCATTTT	CASSVSGQDYQPQHF